A single sample is the source of the 32 T cell receptor beta chains below, sequenced in a study of OX40 agonist ivuxolimab in advanced cancers. Measured with immunoSEQ multiplex PCR; TCRdb has only the in-frame clones, and not every one. In the table there are roughly 50,000 clones, roughly 87% of which are singletons. The sequences come from CD4+ or CD8+ T cells sorted from blood, collected in a trial of the OX40 agonist ivuxolimab. The receptors were gathered from an adult with an advanced solid tumor such as melanoma, head and neck, liver or kidney cancer.

The genes are TRBV29-1 and TRBJ2-7; D is unresolved. The CDR3 length is 12 residues. CDR1 and CDR2 (germline): SQVTM, ANQGSEA. Between the trimmed V and J ends, which lost 6 bases and 3 bases, there was a span of 12 bases. The chain's CDR3 is CSVDGDHYEQYF. The CDR3 DNA reads TGCAGCGTCGACGGCGACCACTACGAGCAGTACTTC.

The J gene is TRBJ1-1, the V gene TRBV2, with D possibly TRBD1 on 6 matching bases. Trimming pared 8 bases from V and 0 bases from J, leaving 10 bases between. This CDR3 region has 13 residues. Germline CDR1 reads SNHLY; CDR2 reads FYNNEI. The DNA for the CDR3 is TGTGCCAGCTCTGAGGGGGTGAACACTGAAGCTTTCTTT. Protein sequence: CASSEGVNTEAFF.

CDR3 region: CASSLAPGYEQYV. CDR3 DNA sequence: TGTGCCAGCAGCTTGGCCCCCGGGTACGAGCAGTACGTC. This chain connects TRBV5-5 to TRBJ2-7; D unresolved. CDR1 is SGHKS and CDR2 is YYEKEE in the germline V gene (reference sequence). Between the trimmed V and J ends, which lost 0 bases and 4 bases, there was a span of 8 bases. The CDR3 loop spans 13 amino acids.

The CDR3 is CAWSVLLGYEQYF. The CDR3 region has the DNA TGTGCCTGGAGTGTACTCCTAGGCTACGAGCAGTACTTC. This chain connects TRBV30 to TRBJ2-7; no clear D. The V end was cut by 0 bases, the J end by 3 bases, with 9 bases between. The CDR3 consists of 13 residues. Germline V gene sequence: CDR1 GTSNPN, CDR2 SVGIG (reference sequence).

This clone was observed once. V gene TRBV15 combines with J gene TRBJ2-1; no definite D call. The CDR3 length is 13 residues. V was shortened by 1 base and J by 5 bases, with 6 bases between the two germline ends. Germline values: CDR1 LNHNV, CDR2 YYDKDF (reference sequence). The DNA of the CDR3 is TGTGCCACCAGCAGAGGTCGGCACAATGAGCAGTTCTTC. This translates into CATSRGRHNEQFF.

The chain employs TRBV2 and TRBJ2-5; TRBD2 is a possible D gene (5 bases). The V gene's germline CDR1 is SNHLY and CDR2 FYNNEI. V was shortened by 2 bases and J by 5 bases, with 12 bases between the two germline ends. The CDR3 extends over 14 amino acids. CDR3 loop: CASSEMSGPETQYF. For the CDR3, the DNA is TGTGCCAGCAGTGAAATGAGCGGTCCGGAGACCCAGTACTTC.

CDR3 bases: TGTGCCAGCAGTGACAGGGCCCAAGAGACCCAGTACTTC. Translation: CASSDRAQETQYF. The V gene is TRBV28, the J gene TRBJ2-5; 7 bases are a match to TRBD1. Losses at the gene ends were 5 bases for V and 1 base for J; bases not matched to a gene: 1. The CDR3 covers 13 residues. CDR1 is MDHEN, CDR2 SYDVKM, per germline.

V is TRBV20-1 and J is TRBJ2-5; D remains ambiguous. The CDR3 spans 10 residues. The V end was cut by 3 bases, the J end by 5 bases, with 4 bases between. From germline, CDR1 is DFQATT and CDR2 SNEGSKA (reference sequence). The CDR3 nucleotides read TGCAGTGCTAGTGAGGAGACCCAGTACTTC. As protein: CSASEETQYF.

The chain is built from TRBV19 and TRBJ1-1; 8 bases fit TRBD1. Per germline, CDR1 LNHDA and CDR2 SQIVND (reference sequence). There are 15 residues in the CDR3. Germline trimming cut 4 bases from V and 4 bases from J; bases unmatched to any gene: 8. The chain's CDR3 is CASSNWTGRITEAFF. Written as DNA, the CDR3 is TGTGCCAGTAGTAACTGGACAGGGAGAATCACTGAAGCTTTCTTT.

V usage is TRBV5-8 and J usage is TRBJ2-7; no clear D. V was clipped by 7 bases and J by 7 bases, with 21 bases between them. The CDR3 runs 14 residues. Looked up from germline, CDR1 is SGHTS and CDR2 is YDEGEE. The CDR3 here is CASSWDYTTLEQYF. The CDR3 region has the DNA TGTGCCAGCTCGTGGGATTATACTACGCTTGAGCAGTACTTC.

The V call is TRBV4-1, the J call TRBJ2-7; D call uncertain. Germline CDR1 MGHRA, CDR2 YSYEKL. The CDR3 loop spans 14 amino acids. Deletions cut 0 bases from V and 7 bases from J, with 13 bases between. The CDR3 protein is CASSQESSSWEQYF. The DNA for the CDR3 is TGCGCCAGCAGCCAAGAGTCTAGTTCTTGGGAGCAGTACTTC.

J is TRBJ2-3 and V is TRBV7-9; D not certain. Germline values: CDR1 SEHNR, CDR2 FQNEAQ (reference sequence). The CDR3 runs 13 residues. Between the trimmed V and J ends, which lost 5 bases and 2 bases, there was a span of 8 bases. CDR3 region: CASSPALTDTQYF. The CDR3, as DNA: TGTGCCAGCAGCCCCGCGCTCACAGATACGCAGTATTTT.

CDR3: CASSPKWAGVYEQFF. The CDR3 DNA reads as TGTGCCAGCAGCCCCAAGTGGGCAGGGGTCTATGAGCAGTTCTTC. This chain uses TRBV7-9 with TRBJ2-1; D possibly corresponds to TRBD1 (6 bases). Germline-derived CDR1 and CDR2 are SEHNR and FQNEAQ (reference sequence). This CDR3 has 15 residues. The V end was cut by 5 bases, the J end by 8 bases, with 19 bases between.

The chain uses TRBV28 and TRBJ2-7, with TRBD1 matching 9 bases. The CDR3 is 16 amino acids. Looked up from germline, CDR1 is MDHEN and CDR2 is SYDVKM. The junction had 6 bases not matched to a gene; V was cut back by 3 bases and J by 0 bases. This chain's CDR3 is CASSFFQGQGSYEQYF. The CDR3 DNA follows: TGTGCCAGCAGTTTTTTCCAGGGACAGGGCTCCTACGAGCAGTACTTC.

In the case of this clone: Other DNA sequences in this specimen translate into the identical CDR3. The chain couples TRBV7-9 to TRBJ1-1; no definite D call. V lost 4 bases, J lost 4 bases, and 7 bases lay in between. The germline CDR1 and CDR2 sequences are SEHNR and FQNEAQ (reference sequence). The CDR3 has 12 amino acids. The CDR3 nucleotides read TGTGCCAGCAGCTCTCCGGGCACTGAAGCTTTCTTT. Its protein is CASSSPGTEAFF.

This clone was recorded only once. The CDR3 sequence is CASSSRQQNCTF. The CDR3 nucleotides read TGTGCCAGCAGCTCCCGACAACAGAACTGCACCTTC. This chain links TRBV5-4 with TRBJ1-2; no definite D call. Trimming cost V 3 bases and J 13 bases, with 16 bases left between them. The CDR3 covers 12 residues. Germline CDR1 reads SGHNT; CDR2 reads YYREEE (reference sequence).

Concerning this clone: This CDR3 is also generated by other DNA sequences in the sample. This chain uses TRBV6-1 with TRBJ1-1; D is unclear. The germline V gene encodes CDR1 MNHNS and CDR2 SASEGT. With 7 bases removed from V and 1 base from J, the gap between germline ends came to 4 bases. This CDR3 is built from 11 residues. CDR3 residues: CASKENTEAFF. The CDR3 DNA sequence: TGTGCCAGCAAGGAGAACACTGAAGCTTTCTTT.

Turning to this clone: At one end, the junction sequence differs from germline, possibly due to a read error. The V call is TRBV28, the J call TRBJ2-3; 10 bases fit TRBD2. The germline V gene has CDR1 MDHEN and CDR2 SYDVKM. The CDR3 covers 15 residues. CDR3 sequence reads: CASSLSLAGTDTQYF. The CDR3 DNA reads TGTGCCAGCAGCTTATCACTAGCGGGGACCGATACGCAGTATTTT.

The J gene is TRBJ2-7, the V gene TRBV11-2; the match to TRBD1 covers 8 bases. CDR1 is SGHAT, CDR2 FQNNGV, per germline. CDR3 size: 15 residues. V lost 5 bases, J lost 3 bases, and 9 bases stayed unmatched. The DNA for the CDR3 is TGTGCCAGCAGCACCCCCGGGACAGGCTACTACGAGCAGTACTTC. Amino acid sequence: CASSTPGTGYYEQYF.

This chain connects TRBV7-2 to TRBJ2-4; D is uncertain. Germline V CDR1 and CDR2: SGHTA, FQGNSA. V was shortened by 5 bases and J by 7 bases, with 18 bases between the two germline ends. This CDR3 comprises 15 residues. The CDR3 loop is CASSHELLLSNIQYF. The CDR3 DNA follows: TGTGCCAGCAGCCACGAGCTGCTTTTGAGCAACATTCAGTACTTC.

The J gene is TRBJ2-7, the V gene TRBV27; D unclear. Trimming removed 5 bases from V and 4 bases from J, with 18 bases in between. In germline, CDR1 is MNHEY, CDR2 SMNVEV (reference sequence). The CDR3 sequence is 15 residues long. The CDR3 region is CASSPTGRHGYEQYV. The DNA for the CDR3 is TGTGCCAGCAGTCCGACGGGCAGACACGGATACGAGCAGTACGTC.

The chain has TRBV7-3 and TRBJ2-1; D might be TRBD1 (6 bases). Germline V gene lookup returns CDR1 SGHTA and CDR2 FQGTGA. The CDR3 is 13 residues long. Deletions cut 5 bases from V and 9 bases from J, with 14 bases between. CDR3 loop: CASSHTGSGEQFF. The CDR3 DNA follows: TGTGCCAGCAGCCACACAGGGTCCGGTGAGCAGTTCTTC.

The chain carries TRBV5-6 and TRBJ2-1; D is tentatively TRBD1 or TRBD2 (6 bases each). The germline CDR1 and CDR2 sequences are SGHDT and YYEEEE. Trimming took 4 bases from V and 1 from J, leaving 12 bases between them. The CDR3 has 15 residues. The DNA for the CDR3 is TGTGCCAGCAGCCCTCCGGGGGCGTCCTACAATGAGCAGTTCTTC. This gives the protein CASSPPGASYNEQFF.

V and J are TRBV7-2 and TRBJ2-1; D is ambiguous. This CDR3 contains 15 residues. The germline CDR1 and CDR2 sequences are SGHTA and FQGNSA. Deletions cut 1 base from V and 0 bases from J, with 7 bases between. The CDR3 region is CASSLEGFSYNEQFF. The CDR3 DNA follows: TGTGCCAGCAGCTTAGAGGGTTTCTCCTACAATGAGCAGTTCTTC.

The V and J genes are TRBV7-9 and TRBJ1-1, with D possibly being TRBD1 (5 bases). The germline V gene encodes CDR1 SEHNR and CDR2 FQNEAQ (reference sequence). CDR3 length equals 16 residues. V was clipped by 2 bases and J by 3 bases, with 16 bases between them. The CDR3 region has the DNA TGTGCCAGCAGCTTATGGAAGACAGACCGATACACTGAAGCTTTCTTT. This codes for CASSLWKTDRYTEAFF.

The chain carries TRBV27 and TRBJ2-1; D is unresolved. This CDR3 region has 13 residues. CDR1 is MNHEY and CDR2 is SMNVEV in the germline V gene (reference sequence). The V gene lost 4 bases and the J gene lost 8 bases, with 12 bases spanning the gap. This CDR3 reads CASSSLPLDEQFF. CDR3 sequence (DNA): TGTGCCAGCAGTTCTCTACCACTGGATGAGCAGTTCTTC.

CDR3 residues: CASSVGNQGFFNEKLFF. The CDR3 DNA sequence: TGTGCCAGCAGCGTTGGGAATCAGGGATTCTTTAATGAAAAACTGTTTTTT. The V and J genes are TRBV9 and TRBJ1-4; D is perhaps TRBD1 (5 bases). Germline loops: CDR1 SGDLS, CDR2 YYNGEE. Between the trimmed V and J ends, which lost 2 bases and 4 bases, there was a span of 18 bases. The CDR3 contains 17 residues.

This chain uses TRBV5-4 with TRBJ2-1, with 7 bases matching TRBD1. Trimming took 2 bases from V and 12 from J; bases not matched to a gene: 11. Germline CDR1 and CDR2: SGHNT and YYREEE (reference sequence). The CDR3 runs 14 residues. This CDR3 reads CASSLGTNRGRQFF. The CDR3 DNA follows: TGTGCCAGCAGCTTAGGAACTAACAGGGGCCGGCAGTTCTTC.

The V call is TRBV5-4, the J call TRBJ2-1; unclear D gene. The ends were cut back, 3 bases at V and 7 bases at J, with 5 bases in the middle. The germline gives CDR1 SGHNT, CDR2 YYREEE (reference sequence). The CDR3 length is 11 residues. For the CDR3, the DNA is TGTGCCAGCAGCTGGGTTAATGAGCAGTTCTTC. Residues: CASSWVNEQFF.

The chain has TRBV5-4 and TRBJ1-1; 9 positions match TRBD1. The CDR3 has 15 amino acids. The V and J ends lost 0 bases and 8 bases, in that order; junction bases with no gene match: 8. The V gene's germline CDR1 is SGHNT and CDR2 YYREEE (reference sequence). DNA of the CDR3: TGTGCCAGCAGCTTGGAGGGACAGGGTAACCAAGAAGCTTTCTTT. Amino acids: CASSLEGQGNQEAFF.

The rearrangement links TRBV28 to TRBJ2-5; 13 positions match TRBD2. Unmatched junction bases numbered 14, after V lost 8 bases and J lost 2 bases. CDR1 MDHEN and CDR2 SYDVKM come from the germline V gene. This CDR3 has 18 residues. As DNA, the CDR3 is TGTGCCAGCGAATTCTCCGGGACTAGCGGGGAAAAACAAGAGACCCAGTACTTC. Translated, it gives CASEFSGTSGEKQETQYF.

The genes are TRBV28 and TRBJ2-7; tentative D call: TRBD1 (6 bases). With 5 bases removed from V and 4 bases from J, the gap between germline ends came to 21 bases. Germline V gene sequence: CDR1 MDHEN, CDR2 SYDVKM. The CDR3 has 16 amino acids. The DNA of the CDR3 is TGTGCCAGCAGTCCAAGTACAGGGAATTCGGGTTACGAGCAGTACTTC. As protein: CASSPSTGNSGYEQYF.